A single sample is the source of the 9 T cell receptor beta chains below, sequenced in a study of Ad26.COV2.S vaccination and SARS-CoV-2 variants (dated by TCRdb to the early 2020s). Read against the paper, the sample's treatment or condition label means: around 19 received Ad26.COV2.S at low or high dose, single or two shots; roughly five received placebo; per-sample allocation not given. Repertoires of vaccine and placebo recipients were sequenced from samples collected on day 63 after the first injection. Library method: the immunoSEQ multiplex PCR assay. TCRdb obtained this table from immuneACCESS and retained in-frame rearrangements with V and J assigned. These tables miss some clones; where compared with another copy, unresolved V genes account for less than half of the shortfall, and the remainder is unexplained. The sample yields over 400,000 clones; about 88% were counted once. The leading ten clones occupy about 2.5% of the sample.

This sample comprised peripheral blood, obtained in a trial of Ad26.COV2.S vaccine versus placebo. The receptors come from a person between 18 and 65 years old who received the Ad26.COV2.S COVID-19 vaccine or a placebo.

This sequence joins TRBV5-1 and TRBJ2-3; either TRBD1 or TRBD2 may supply D (5 bases each). From germline, CDR1 is SGHRS and CDR2 YFSETQ. The CDR3 runs to 15 residues. Between the trimmed V and J ends, which lost 4 bases and 1 base, there was a span of 13 bases. In nucleotides, the CDR3 is TGCGCCAGCAGCCCCGTGGGGGACCGCACAGATACGCAGTATTTT. Amino acids: CASSPVGDRTDTQYF.

This sequence joins TRBV7-2 and TRBJ2-5; 10 positions agree with TRBD2. CDR3 length: 14 amino acids. Germline assignment: CDR1 SGHTA and CDR2 FQGNSA. V shed 5 bases, J shed 4 bases, and the junction held 4 bases outside the gene matches. CDR3: CASSMSGGAETQYF. The DNA of the CDR3 is TGTGCCAGCAGCATGAGCGGGGGGGCAGAGACCCAGTACTTC.

The chain combines TRBV6-2 or TRBV6-3 with TRBJ2-7; D remains ambiguous. Germline CDR1 MNHEY, CDR2 SVGEGT. Between the trimmed V and J ends, which lost 6 bases and 3 bases, there was a span of 12 bases. The CDR3 is 13 residues long. CDR3 DNA: TGTGCCAGCAGCTTTGAACGGTACTACGAGCAGTACTTC. It is translated as CASSFERYYEQYF.

This chain joins TRBV25-1 and TRBJ2-5; no definite D call. Per germline, CDR1 MGHDK and CDR2 SYGVNS. V dropped 3 bases and J dropped 2 bases, with 13 bases sitting between them. The CDR3 extends over 15 amino acids. The CDR3 coding sequence is TGTGCCAGCAGTGATCCGGGTCGAGGTCAAGAGACCCAGTACTTC. Translated: CASSDPGRGQETQYF.

About this clone: Other nucleotide sequences in the sample specify the same CDR3. The J gene is TRBJ2-1, the V gene TRBV7-9; D may be TRBD1 (6 bases). The CDR3 is made up of 13 amino acids. The germline V and J ends were trimmed by 2 bases and 4 bases, with 6 bases remaining between them. Germline loops: CDR1 SEHNR, CDR2 FQNEAQ (reference sequence). The CDR3 loop is CASSLTGYNEQFF. CDR3 coding DNA: TGTGCCAGCAGCTTAACAGGGTACAATGAGCAGTTCTTC.

J is TRBJ2-7 and V is TRBV2; a possible D gene is TRBD1 (6 bases). V was trimmed by 2 bases and J by 2 bases, leaving 10 bases between them. The CDR3 contains 14 residues. Per germline, CDR1 SNHLY and CDR2 FYNNEI. The CDR3 is CASSEQGKAYEQYF. DNA for the CDR3: TGTGCCAGCAGTGAACAGGGGAAAGCCTACGAGCAGTACTTC.

This sequence joins TRBV30 and TRBJ1-2; 7 bases fit TRBD1. Losses at the gene ends were 4 bases for V and 8 bases for J; bases not matched to a gene: 10. The germline V gene encodes CDR1 GTSNPN and CDR2 SVGIG (reference sequence). The CDR3 spans 13 residues. CDR3 sequence reads: CAWTPTGTVGYTF. Here the CDR3 DNA reads TGTGCCTGGACCCCGACAGGGACGGTCGGCTACACCTTC.

The rearrangement uses TRBV30 and TRBJ1-1; a possible D gene is TRBD1 (6 bases). The germline V and J ends were trimmed by 6 bases and 3 bases, with 17 bases remaining between them. CDR1 and CDR2 (germline): GTSNPN, SVGIG (reference sequence). The CDR3 runs to 14 residues. CDR3 protein: CACSSGGPDTEAFF. The CDR3, as DNA: TGTGCCTGCAGTTCGGGGGGGCCGGACACTGAAGCTTTCTTT.

The chain carries TRBV7-2 and TRBJ2-2; 10 bases map to TRBD2. In germline, CDR1 is SGHTA, CDR2 FQGNSA. V dropped 3 bases and J dropped 2; count of bases not matched to a gene: 6. The length of the CDR3 is 17 residues. CDR3 nucleotide sequence: TGTGCCAGCAGCTTTCCAGCGGGGGGGCACAACACCGGGGAGCTGTTTTTT. Its protein is CASSFPAGGHNTGELFF.